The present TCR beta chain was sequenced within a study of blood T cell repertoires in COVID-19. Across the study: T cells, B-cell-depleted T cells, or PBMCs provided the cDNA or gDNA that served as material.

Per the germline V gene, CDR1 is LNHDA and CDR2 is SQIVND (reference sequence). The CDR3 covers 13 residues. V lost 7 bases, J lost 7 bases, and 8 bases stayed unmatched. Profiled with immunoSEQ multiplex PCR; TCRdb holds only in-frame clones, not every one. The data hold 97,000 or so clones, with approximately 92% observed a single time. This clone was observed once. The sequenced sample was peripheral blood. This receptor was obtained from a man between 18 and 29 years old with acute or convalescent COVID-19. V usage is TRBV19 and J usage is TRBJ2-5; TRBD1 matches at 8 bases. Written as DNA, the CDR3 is TGTGCCAGTACCGAGACAGGGGATGGGACCCAGTACTTC. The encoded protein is CASTETGDGTQYF.